Following are 32 T cell receptor beta chains from one sample sequenced in a study of control samples from healthy donors and cancer patients. Some clones are missing from TCRdb's copy, which holds only in-frame ones; the method was immunoSEQ multiplex PCR. The sample has some 74,000 clones, about 94% seen once; the top ten hold 2.8%. Sequenced material: blood. These receptors were obtained from a woman between 25 and 40 years old in good health.

The V call is TRBV19, the J call TRBJ2-3; D unclear. There are 14 residues in the CDR3. The germline CDR1 and CDR2 sequences are LNHDA and SQIVND (reference sequence). Trimming removed 3 bases from V and 6 bases from J, with 13 bases in between. As DNA, the CDR3 is TGTGCCAGTAGTATGGTCGTCCCCTTGGATACGCAGTATTTT. Translation: CASSMVVPLDTQYF.

This chain links TRBV7-9 with TRBJ2-2; 7 nucleotides match TRBD2. Unmatched junction bases numbered 7, after V lost 5 bases and J lost 7 bases. Germline CDR1 reads SEHNR; CDR2 reads FQNEAQ (reference sequence). The CDR3 contains 14 residues. CDR3 in DNA: TGTGCCAGCAGCCCAGGACTAGTTCTCGGGGAGCTGTTTTTT. It translates to CASSPGLVLGELFF.

The chain is built from TRBV30 and TRBJ1-6, with D possibly being TRBD1 (6 bases). CDR1 and CDR2 (germline): GTSNPN, SVGIG (reference sequence). Trimming removed 2 bases at V and 6 bases at J, with 14 bases between. This CDR3 comprises 15 residues. CDR3 nucleotide sequence: TGTGCCTGGAGTTTTACAGGGAGTGTTAATTCACCCCTCCACTTT. It translates to CAWSFTGSVNSPLHF.

The chain recombines TRBV3-1 (or the pseudogene TRBV3-2) with TRBJ2-1; D may be TRBD1 or TRBD2 (5 bases each). V was cut by 6 bases and J by 2 bases, with 17 bases left in between. The CDR3 extends over 16 amino acids. Per the germline V gene, CDR1 is LGHDT and CDR2 is YNNKEL (reference sequence). The DNA of the CDR3 is TGTGCCAGCAGTAACCTTGGGACGGCAACCTACAATGAGCAGTTCTTC. Protein: CASSNLGTATYNEQFF.

The chain is built from TRBV18 and TRBJ1-3; possibly TRBD1 for D (5 bases). V gave up 4 bases and J gave up 0 bases, with 13 bases separating them. This CDR3 comprises 16 residues. Looked up from germline, CDR1 is KGHSH and CDR2 is LQKENI. This chain's CDR3 is CASSRQSLSSGNTIYF. CDR3 DNA: TGTGCCAGCTCACGACAGTCTTTAAGCTCTGGAAACACCATATATTTT.

The chain has TRBV7-9 and TRBJ2-3; the match to TRBD2 covers 15 bases. Germline V gene data show CDR1 as SEHNR and CDR2 as FQNEAQ (reference sequence). The CDR3 sequence is 15 residues long. V shed 5 bases, J shed 5 bases, and the junction held 2 bases outside the gene matches. The CDR3: CASSAGLAGGDTQYF. In DNA form, the CDR3 reads TGTGCCAGCAGCGCGGGACTAGCGGGGGGAGATACGCAGTATTTT. The complete variable domain, with remaining parts taken from reference TRBV7-9 and TRBJ2-3, reads DTGVSQNPRHKITKRGQNVTFRCDPISEHNRLYWYRQTLGQGPEFLTYFQNEAQLEKSRLLSDRFSAERPKGSFSTLEIQRTEQGDSAMYLCASSAGLAGGDTQYFGPGTRLTVL.

The rearrangement joins TRBV5-1 to TRBJ2-2; unclear D gene. Germline loops: CDR1 SGHRS, CDR2 YFSETQ. The CDR3 length is 14 residues. Trimming removed 5 bases from V and 4 bases from J, with 12 bases in between. CDR3 in amino acids: CASRDGRSTGELFF. CDR3 coding DNA: TGCGCCAGCAGGGACGGACGGAGCACCGGGGAGCTGTTTTTT.

The gene calls are TRBV19 and TRBJ2-7; possibly TRBD1 or TRBD2 for D (5 bases each). The germline V gene encodes CDR1 LNHDA and CDR2 SQIVND (reference sequence). Deletions cut 3 bases from V and 2 bases from J, with 11 bases between. This CDR3 comprises 14 residues. The CDR3 bases are TGTGCCAGTAGTATTGGGGGTGGCACCTACGAGCAGTACTTC. Translated: CASSIGGGTYEQYF.

This rearrangement joins TRBV27 to TRBJ2-7, with D unclear. Germline V gives CDR1 MNHEY, CDR2 SMNVEV (reference sequence). The germline V and J ends were trimmed by 6 bases and 6 bases, with 15 bases remaining between them. The CDR3 consists of 13 residues. The CDR3 loop is CASSPSREGEQYV. CDR3 nucleotides: TGTGCCAGCAGCCCCAGCCGAGAAGGCGAGCAGTACGTC.

This chain uses TRBV7-3 with TRBJ2-2, with D possibly being TRBD2 (6 bases). The CDR3 consists of 15 residues. The germline V and J ends were trimmed by 1 base and 4 bases, with 10 bases remaining between them. Germline V gives CDR1 SGHTA, CDR2 FQGTGA. CDR3 protein: CASSLMMGGTGELFF. In nucleotides, the CDR3 is TGTGCCAGCAGCTTAATGATGGGGGGCACCGGGGAGCTGTTTTTT.

V usage is TRBV5-8 and J usage is TRBJ1-2; TRBD1 matches 8 bases. CDR1 is SGHTS and CDR2 is YDEGEE in the germline V gene. Trimming cost V 5 bases and J 8 bases; bases outside gene matches: 8. The CDR3 is 13 residues long. DNA of the CDR3: TGTGCCAGCAGGCCTCAGGGGGCTGGAGGCTACACCTTC. Its translation is CASRPQGAGGYTF.

The rearrangement joins TRBV5-1 to TRBJ2-6; D is ambiguous. The germline V gene has CDR1 SGHRS and CDR2 YFSETQ. Between the trimmed V and J ends, which lost 5 bases and 2 bases, there was a span of 11 bases. The CDR3 consists of 15 residues. The CDR3 DNA is TGCGCCAGCAGGGTTGAGGTTACTGGGGCCAACGTCCTGACTTTC. Translated, it gives CASRVEVTGANVLTF.

The chain has TRBV5-1 and TRBJ1-6, with 9 bases identical to TRBD1. The CDR3 contains 14 residues. Losses at the gene ends were 3 bases for V and 10 bases for J; bases not matched to a gene: 5. Germline V gene data show CDR1 as SGHRS and CDR2 as YFSETQ. This chain's CDR3 is CASSSGTGRSPLHF. The CDR3 DNA sequence: TGCGCCAGCAGCTCCGGGACAGGGAGATCACCCCTCCACTTT. Together with reference TRBV5-1 and TRBJ1-6, the CDR3 gives the full variable domain: KAGVTQTPRYLIKTRGQQVTLSCSPISGHRSVSWYQQTPGQGLQFLFEYFSETQRNKGNFPGRFSGRQFSNSRSEMNVSTLELGDSALYLCASSSGTGRSPLHFGNGTRLTVT.

The chain joins TRBV6-5 to TRBJ1-1, with TRBD1 matching 9 bases. Germline trimming cut 6 bases from V and 1 base from J; bases unmatched to any gene: 6. This CDR3 is 15 amino acids long. Germline loops: CDR1 MNHEY, CDR2 SVGAGI. The CDR3 DNA is TGTGCCAGCAGGGGACAGGGTGGTTGGAACACTGAAGCTTTCTTT. Protein: CASRGQGGWNTEAFF.

This sequence joins TRBV18 and TRBJ1-2; the D is unclear. V lost 0 bases, J lost 7 bases, and 9 bases lay in between. The CDR3 contains 13 residues. Germline CDR1 reads KGHSH; CDR2 reads LQKENI. DNA of the CDR3: TGTGCCAGCTCACCACCCGCGCGGGTTGGCTACACCTTC. This translates into CASSPPARVGYTF.

The genes are TRBV14 and TRBJ1-4, with a weak D call TRBD1 (5 bases). The CDR3 sequence is 13 residues long. V was pared by 5 bases and J by 10 bases, with 14 bases between. Germline assignment: CDR1 SGHDN and CDR2 FVKESK. In DNA form, the CDR3 reads TGTGCCAGCAGCGCCTTTCGGGGGGGAAAACTGTTTTTT. It is translated as CASSAFRGGKLFF.

The chain uses TRBV30 and TRBJ1-5; perhaps TRBD1 as D (5 bases). CDR1 and CDR2 (germline): GTSNPN, SVGIG (reference sequence). V was cut by 3 bases and J by 7 bases, with 22 bases left in between. The CDR3 runs 16 residues. The chain's CDR3 is CAWRDRDSKVNQPQHF. The CDR3, as DNA: TGTGCCTGGAGAGATCGGGACTCAAAAGTAAACCAGCCCCAGCATTTT.

The J gene is TRBJ1-3, the V gene TRBV24-1, with a weak D call TRBD1 (5 bases). Looked up from germline, CDR1 is KGHDR and CDR2 is SFDVKD. This CDR3 is built from 14 residues. V gave up 4 bases and J gave up 1 base, with 7 bases separating them. As DNA, the CDR3 is TGTGCCACCAGTGAAGGACAATCTGGAAACACCATATATTTT. This encodes CATSEGQSGNTIYF.

Worth noting for this clone: A read error may produce the germline difference seen at one junction end. The V gene is TRBV10-2, the J gene TRBJ1-5; 8 nucleotides line up with TRBD1. Germline assignment: CDR1 WSHSY and CDR2 SAAADI. The CDR3 length is 17 residues. This CDR3 reads CARSGPGGVSSNQPQHF. The CDR3 nucleotides are TGCGCCCGCAGTGGGCCAGGGGGCGTTAGTAGCAATCAGCCCCAGCATTTT.

J is TRBJ1-5 and V is TRBV5-1, with no clear D. The germline V gene encodes CDR1 SGHRS and CDR2 YFSETQ. There are 11 residues in the CDR3. The CDR3 is CAIRRDQPQHF. CDR3 nucleotides: TGCGCTATACGGAGGGATCAGCCCCAGCATTTT.

The chain is built from TRBV5-5 and TRBJ2-2, with 7 positions matching TRBD2. V lost 0 bases, J lost 4 bases, and 6 bases stayed unmatched. CDR1 is SGHKS, CDR2 YYEKEE, per germline (reference sequence). The CDR3 sequence is 16 residues long. As DNA, the CDR3 is TGTGCCAGCAGCTTGGCCGGGGAGGGATCCACCGGGGAGCTGTTTTTT. As protein: CASSLAGEGSTGELFF. The full variable domain, in which reference TRBV5-5 and TRBJ2-2 provide the parts outside the CDR3, is DAGVTQSPTHLIKTRGQQVTLRCSPISGHKSVSWYQQVLGQGPQFIFQYYEKEERGRGNFPDRFSARQFPNYSSELNVNALLLGDSALYLCASSLAGEGSTGELFFGEGSRLTVL.

The rearrangement joins TRBV28 to TRBJ2-7, with D possibly matching TRBD1 (5 bases). Per the germline V gene, CDR1 is MDHEN and CDR2 is SYDVKM. This CDR3 is built from 14 residues. V lost 3 bases and J lost 5, with 14 bases in between. CDR3 protein: CASSFPGRPDEQYF. CDR3 DNA sequence: TGTGCCAGCAGTTTCCCAGGGCGCCCTGACGAGCAGTACTTC.

The V call is TRBV10-3, the J call TRBJ1-1, with no clear D. CDR3 length: 12 amino acids. Germline loops: CDR1 ENHRY, CDR2 SYGVKD. V was clipped by 3 bases and J by 6 bases, with 8 bases between them. The CDR3 reads CAISDLRSEAFF. CDR3 coding DNA: TGTGCCATCAGTGACCTCCGCTCTGAAGCTTTCTTT.

The table lists this clone with a count of one. For the CDR3, the DNA is TGCGCCAGCAGCTTTACAGGGGTCCCTGAAGCTTTCTTT. The encoded protein is CASSFTGVPEAFF. The genes are TRBV5-1 and TRBJ1-1, with 7 bases matching TRBD1. V was pared by 2 bases and J by 6 bases, with 4 bases of the junction left unmatched. Germline lookup yields CDR1 SGHRS and CDR2 YFSETQ. This CDR3 is 13 amino acids long.

The chain couples TRBV10-1 to TRBJ2-3; D might be TRBD1 or TRBD2, each matching 5 bases. Trimming took 3 bases from V and 8 from J, leaving 9 bases between them. This CDR3 comprises 12 residues. The germline V gene encodes CDR1 WNHNN and CDR2 SYGVQD (reference sequence). CDR3 region: CASSEGTATQYF. The CDR3 DNA reads as TGCGCCAGCAGTGAAGGGACCGCTACGCAGTATTTT.

The chain employs TRBV7-9 and TRBJ1-2, with unresolved D. V dropped 5 bases and J dropped 4 bases, with 11 bases sitting between them. Germline V gene sequence: CDR1 SEHNR, CDR2 FQNEAQ (reference sequence). CDR3 length equals 13 residues. CDR3 loop: CASSPARIYGYTF. Written as DNA, the CDR3 is TGTGCCAGCAGCCCGGCACGGATCTATGGCTACACCTTC.

V usage is TRBV5-4 and J usage is TRBJ1-4; D possibly corresponds to TRBD1 (6 bases). Germline V CDR1 and CDR2: SGHNT, YYREEE (reference sequence). The CDR3 contains 13 residues. Trimming stripped 10 bases from V and 5 bases from J, with 15 bases between. The CDR3 sequence is CAFSRGGNEKLFF. The DNA of the CDR3 is TGTGCCTTTTCCAGGGGCGGAAATGAAAAACTGTTTTTT.

The rearrangement links TRBV5-4 to TRBJ1-2; no clear D. CDR3 length: 15 amino acids. The germline V gene encodes CDR1 SGHNT and CDR2 YYREEE (reference sequence). Trimming removed 3 bases from V and 5 bases from J, with 17 bases in between. In DNA, the CDR3 is TGTGCCAGCAGCTCGGCGGGTGGAGGAATTTATGGCTACACCTTC. Its translation: CASSSAGGGIYGYTF. The full variable domain, its missing parts supplied by reference TRBV5-4 and TRBJ1-2, is ETGVTQSPTHLIKTRGQQVTLRCSSQSGHNTVSWYQQALGQGPQFIFQYYREEENGRGNFPPRFSGLQFPNYSSELNVNALELDDSALYLCASSSAGGGIYGYTFGSGTRLTVV.

This chain links TRBV6-1 with TRBJ1-5; 7 bases agree with TRBD1. The CDR3 totals 16 residues. Germline trimming cut 3 bases from V and 1 base from J; bases unmatched to any gene: 6. Germline V gene sequence: CDR1 MNHNS, CDR2 SASEGT. This CDR3 reads CASSETGLFSNQPQHF. The CDR3 DNA sequence: TGTGCCAGCAGTGAGACAGGGCTTTTCAGCAATCAGCCCCAGCATTTT.

This chain connects TRBV29-1 to TRBJ1-2, with 7 bases lining up with TRBD1. CDR3 length equals 11 residues. CDR1 is SQVTM, CDR2 ANQGSEA, per germline. With V trimmed by 7 bases and J by 8 bases, 7 bases remained unmatched. This CDR3 is CSAGDSGGYTF. CDR3 DNA sequence: TGCAGCGCTGGGGACAGTGGAGGCTACACCTTC.

J is TRBJ2-5 and V is TRBV7-3; TRBD1 matches 7 bases. J gave up 4 bases and V 5 bases, and 7 bases lay outside the gene matches. CDR1 and CDR2 (germline): SGHTA, FQGTGA. This CDR3 is 14 amino acids long. This CDR3 is CASSLEGGRETQYF. DNA for the CDR3: TGTGCCAGCAGCCTGGAAGGGGGCCGAGAGACCCAGTACTTC.

The rearrangement uses TRBV28 and TRBJ2-2; D tentatively reads TRBD1 or TRBD2 (5 bases each). Germline-derived CDR1 and CDR2 are MDHEN and SYDVKM. The CDR3 loop spans 12 amino acids. The germline V and J ends were trimmed by 7 bases and 7 bases, with 10 bases remaining between them. In DNA, the CDR3 is TGTGCCAGCACCCCGGGGCGCGGGGAGCTGTTTTTT. This encodes CASTPGRGELFF.